A single T cell receptor (beta chain) is shown here with its context. Its antigen is not known. This entry is derived from a study of T cells expressing NK-cell markers. Study summary: Seven sequenced donors out of eight were HCMV-seropositive, one seronegative. Whole-study findings and limits: Each of roughly six donors carried dominant NKG2C+ clonotypes accounting for about 1.0-8% of CD8+ T cells.

TCRdb processed the 5' RACE reads again and assigns one entry to each CDR3 protein, with no DNA. This sample's clone table lists hundreds of thousands of distinct CDR3 sequences. CDR3 size: 15 residues. Germline values: CDR1 SGHRS, CDR2 YFSETQ. The chain carries TRBV5-1 and TRBJ2-1; TCRdb proposes TRBD2, but this gene call is untestable without DNA. The clonotype comes from a woman aged 18 to 75 in good health. Sequencing used blood T cells: a sorted CD56 or NKG2C T cell subset, CD4+ or CD8+ T cells, or bulk PBMC T cells (not recorded which). The chain's CDR3 is CASSYLAGGPIEQFF. Combining the CDR3 with reference TRBV5-1 and TRBJ2-1 gives the whole variable domain KAGVTQTPRYLIKTRGQQVTLSCSPISGHRSVSWYQQTPGQGLQFLFEYFSETQRNKGNFPGRFSGRQFSNSRSEMNVSTLELGDSALYLCASSYLAGGPIEQFFGPGTRLTVL.